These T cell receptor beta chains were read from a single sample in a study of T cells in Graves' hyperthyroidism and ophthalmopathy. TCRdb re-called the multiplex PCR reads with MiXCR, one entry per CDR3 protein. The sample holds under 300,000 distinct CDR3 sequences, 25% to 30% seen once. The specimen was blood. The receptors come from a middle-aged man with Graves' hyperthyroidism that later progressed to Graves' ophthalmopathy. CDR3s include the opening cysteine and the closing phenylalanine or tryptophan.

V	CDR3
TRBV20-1	CSAEENTEAFF
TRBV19	CASSRKRWTEAFF
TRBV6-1	CASRKVGKHNSPLHF
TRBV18	CASSPTGNTGELFF
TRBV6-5	CASKLLAARENIQYF
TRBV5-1	CASTGRARSEQYF
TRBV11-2	CASSPEVGQKSYGYTF
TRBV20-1	CSARGGQGEFTEAFF
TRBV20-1	CSASSQATEAFF
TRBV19	CASSKRLAGVVEQYF
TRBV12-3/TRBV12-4	CASSMDRQAFF
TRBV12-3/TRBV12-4	CASSLGGDRAFF
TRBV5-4	CASSLREVYYGYTF
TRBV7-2	CASSNTWSTHF
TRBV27	CASSLIGQVTFETQYF
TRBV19	CASRETGRLLDTGELFF
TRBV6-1	CASHARGQENIQYF
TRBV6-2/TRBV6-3	CASSRPPYTGELFF
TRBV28	CASSFIGDYYGYTF
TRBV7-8	CASSLARSDDQETQYF
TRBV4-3	CASSQYRGANYGYTF
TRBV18	CASSPGHDSNQPQHF
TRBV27	CASRRDSTFYEQYF
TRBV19	CASRLTGAGVVNTEAFF
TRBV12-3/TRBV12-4	CASTQDSGANVLTF
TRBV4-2	CASSQGLDLVYEQYF
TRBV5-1	CASSQAGLEPYEQYF
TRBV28	CASRHQGAYEQYF
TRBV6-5	CASSLTGLGFAVETQYF
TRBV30	CAWSVPATGVRRNTEAFF
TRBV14	CASSPTIGQAFF
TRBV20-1	CSARDPAGSYEQYF
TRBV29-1	CSGPEYCSGGGSYEQYF
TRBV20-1	CSATRTGRTRLETQYF
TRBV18	CASSPSDRGYNSPLHF
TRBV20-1	CSARFGTGNTEAFF
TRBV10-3	CASGGDYEQYF
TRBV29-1	CSVTADGGYTF
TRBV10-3	CATSAAGTNTEAFF
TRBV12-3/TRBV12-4	CASRAPGQGTYEQYF
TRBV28	CASRLQGGLNQPQHF
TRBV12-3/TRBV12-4	CASSRGGGQLNQHF
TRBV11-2	CASSLDLSRTQYF
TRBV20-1	CSVGRETQYF
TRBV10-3	CAISDPGRRNTEAFF
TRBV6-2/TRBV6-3	CAGSYMGFEQYF
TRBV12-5	CASGSPILLNGYTF
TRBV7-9	CASSSSENQPQHF
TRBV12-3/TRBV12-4	CASSLEAGLEEQYF
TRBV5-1	CASSLAGGRDRGLHTF
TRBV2	CASSKTTRTRYYGYTF
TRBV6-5	CASSYPRLGGELFF
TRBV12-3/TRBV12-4	CASSPNSGQARTEAFF
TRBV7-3	CASSADRGTEAFF
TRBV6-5	CASSFGGRNTEAFF
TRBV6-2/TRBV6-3	CASSYAQGGLAGGRELFF
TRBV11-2	CASSLKQGRTGATEAFF